This TCR beta chain was sequenced for a study of regulatory and conventional T cells in RAG deficiency. The CDR3 length is 15 residues. Germline values: CDR1 LNHDA, CDR2 SQIVND (reference sequence). V lost 4 bases, J lost 1 base, and 4 bases stayed unmatched. Study results and caveats: In Omenn syndrome, Treg and Tconv repertoires overlapped >75%. Control T-cell subsets had markedly higher Shannon entropy and lower Simpson indices than RAG-deficient patients.

Data came from immunoSEQ multiplex PCR; TCRdb stores just in-frame clones and leaves some out. The data contain approximately 8,500 clones, around 81% of them singletons. This clone was picked up one time. Its antigen remains unidentified. The same data also contributed to another study, on regulatory T cells. That report notes: Primers: 52 TRBV forward and 13 TRBJ reverse.

This chain connects TRBV19 to TRBJ2-3; TRBD1 aligns across 8 bases. This TCR was sampled from a human donor in good health. Sequencing used CD8+ T cells sorted from blood. The CDR3 sequence: CASSTPTGGTDTQYF. CDR3 nucleotide sequence: TGTGCCAGTAGTACCCCGACAGGGGGCACAGATACGCAGTATTTT.